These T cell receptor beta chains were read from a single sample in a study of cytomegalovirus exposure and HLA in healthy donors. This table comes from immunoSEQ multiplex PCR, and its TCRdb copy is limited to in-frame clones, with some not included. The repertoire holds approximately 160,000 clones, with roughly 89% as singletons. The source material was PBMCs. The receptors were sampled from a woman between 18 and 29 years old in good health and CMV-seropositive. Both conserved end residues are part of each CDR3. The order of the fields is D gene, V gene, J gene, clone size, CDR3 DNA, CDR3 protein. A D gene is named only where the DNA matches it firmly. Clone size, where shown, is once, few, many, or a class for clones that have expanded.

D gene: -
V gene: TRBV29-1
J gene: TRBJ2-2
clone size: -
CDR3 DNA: TGCAGCGTTGAGGGGGGGCACTCCGAAGGGGCCGGGGAGCTGTTTTTT
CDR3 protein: CSVEGGHSEGAGELFF

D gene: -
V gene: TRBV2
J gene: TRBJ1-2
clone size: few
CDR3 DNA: TGTGCCAGCAGTGCTTATGATGGCTACACCTTC
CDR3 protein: CASSAYDGYTF

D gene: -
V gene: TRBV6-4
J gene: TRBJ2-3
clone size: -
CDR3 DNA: TGTGCCAGCAGTCGACAGGGATCGGGGGCAGATACGCAGTATTTT
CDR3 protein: CASSRQGSGADTQYF

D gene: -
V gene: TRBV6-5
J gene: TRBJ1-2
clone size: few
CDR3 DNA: TGTGCCAGCAGCCAATCCGATCGACTCGGCGGCTACACCTTC
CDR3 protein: CASSQSDRLGGYTF

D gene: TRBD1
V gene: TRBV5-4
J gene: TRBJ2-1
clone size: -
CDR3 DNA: TGTGCCAGCAGCAAGGACCGACAGGGGAGCTCCTACAATGAGCAGTTCTTC
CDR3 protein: CASSKDRQGSSYNEQFF

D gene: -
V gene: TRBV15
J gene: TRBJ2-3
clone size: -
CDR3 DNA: TGTGCCACCAGCCCGGGGCGGGGAGGCCCAGATACGCAGTATTTT
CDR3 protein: CATSPGRGGPDTQYF

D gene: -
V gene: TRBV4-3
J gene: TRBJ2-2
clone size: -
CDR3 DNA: TGCGCCAGCAGCCCACACCAGGGGCTTAACACCGGGGAGCTGTTTTTT
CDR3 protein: CASSPHQGLNTGELFF

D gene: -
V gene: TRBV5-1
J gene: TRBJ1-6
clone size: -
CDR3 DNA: TGCGCCAGCAGACCTACACGGGTTAATTCACCCCTCCACTTT
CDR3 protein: CASRPTRVNSPLHF

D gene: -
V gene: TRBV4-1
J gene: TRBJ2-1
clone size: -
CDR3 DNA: TGCGCCAGCAGCCAAGTTGCCAGGGGTGGGAATGAGCAGTTCTTC
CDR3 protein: CASSQVARGGNEQFF

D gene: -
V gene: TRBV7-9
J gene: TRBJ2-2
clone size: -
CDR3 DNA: TGTGCCAGCAGCCGGAGTGGTGGACAGATCACCGGGGAGCTGTTTTTT
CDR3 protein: CASSRSGGQITGELFF

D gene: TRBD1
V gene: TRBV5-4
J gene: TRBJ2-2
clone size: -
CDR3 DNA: TGTGCCAGCAGCGACTGGACAGGGTTTAACGGGGAGCTGTTTTTT
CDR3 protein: CASSDWTGFNGELFF

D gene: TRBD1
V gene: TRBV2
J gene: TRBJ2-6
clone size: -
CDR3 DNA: TGTGCCAGCAGTGACTACAGGGGCTCTGGGGCCAACGTCCTGACTTTC
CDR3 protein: CASSDYRGSGANVLTF

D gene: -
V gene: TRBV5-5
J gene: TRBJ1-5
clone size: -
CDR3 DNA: TGTGCCAGCAGCCCAGGGTACGGCAATCAGCCCCAGCATTTT
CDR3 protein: CASSPGYGNQPQHF

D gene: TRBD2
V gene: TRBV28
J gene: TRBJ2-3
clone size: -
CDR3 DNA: TGTGCCAGCAGTTCAAGGGAGGCGGGAGGGTTGGCAGATACGCAGTATTTT
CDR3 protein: CASSSREAGGLADTQYF

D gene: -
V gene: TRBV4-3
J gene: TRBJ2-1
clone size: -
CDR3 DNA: TGCGCCAGCAGCCAAGTATGGGCGGGGTACAATGAGCAGTTCTTC
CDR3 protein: CASSQVWAGYNEQFF

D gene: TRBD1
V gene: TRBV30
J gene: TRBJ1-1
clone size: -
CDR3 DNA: TGTGCCTGGAGATGGGACAGGGGGATGAACACTGAAGCTTTCTTT
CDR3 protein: CAWRWDRGMNTEAFF

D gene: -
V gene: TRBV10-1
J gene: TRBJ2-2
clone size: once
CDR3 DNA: TGCGCCAGCAGTTTATCGAACACCGGGGAGCTGTTTTTT
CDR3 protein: CASSLSNTGELFF

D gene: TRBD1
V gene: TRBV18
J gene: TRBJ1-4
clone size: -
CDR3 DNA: TGTGCCAGCTCCGACAGGGGGCTCGATGAAAAACTGTTTTTT
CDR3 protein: CASSDRGLDEKLFF